A single sample gave rise to the 31 T cell receptor beta chains below, sequenced in a study of siplizumab effects on memory and regulatory T cells. Sequencing was performed with immunoSEQ multiplex PCR; in TCRdb, only in-frame clones are kept and a portion is missing. The sample shows some 100,000 clones, about 93% of them seen only once. The sequencing input was non-Treg CD4+ T cells sorted from blood. These receptors were obtained from a human donor in good health.

The rearrangement links TRBV7-9 to TRBJ1-2; TRBD1 aligns across 9 bases. There are 16 residues in the CDR3. After removal of 6 bases from V and 6 bases from J, the junction contained 14 bases not matched to a gene. The germline gives CDR1 SEHNR, CDR2 FQNEAQ (reference sequence). DNA for the CDR3: TGTGCCAGCAGTGCTCCGGGACAGGGCTATAGTGATGGCTACACCTTC. Amino acid sequence: CASSAPGQGYSDGYTF.

This rearrangement joins TRBV7-9 to TRBJ2-2; D is ambiguous. The ends were cut back, 1 base at V and 0 bases at J, with 6 bases in the middle. The CDR3 length is 15 residues. Germline CDR1 reads SEHNR; CDR2 reads FQNEAQ (reference sequence). The CDR3 DNA reads TGTGCCAGCAGCTTAGTGGGCTCGAACACCGGGGAGCTGTTTTTT. Translated: CASSLVGSNTGELFF.

A few counts support this clone. V is TRBV7-2 and J is TRBJ1-6; 7 nucleotides match TRBD1. The CDR3 totals 15 residues. Unmatched junction bases numbered 5, after V lost 2 bases and J lost 7 bases. Germline V lookup: CDR1 SGHTA, CDR2 FQGNSA. CDR3 in DNA: TGTGCCAGCAGCTTACGGCAGGGGGGGAATTCACCCCTCCACTTT. Protein: CASSLRQGGNSPLHF.

This clone is a singleton in its sample. The chain uses TRBV4-1 and TRBJ1-1; D may be TRBD1 (6 bases). The CDR3 is 15 amino acids. CDR1 is MGHRA, CDR2 YSYEKL, per germline. V was pared by 1 base and J by 7 bases, with 16 bases between. CDR3 bases: TGCGCCAGCAGCCAAGCGACCACAGGGATTGATGAAGCTTTCTTT. Its translation is CASSQATTGIDEAFF.

This rearrangement joins TRBV20-1 to TRBJ2-3; D is unresolved. The length of the CDR3 is 11 residues. Germline values: CDR1 DFQATT, CDR2 SNEGSKA (reference sequence). V lost 5 bases and J lost 2, with 5 bases in between. Written as DNA, the CDR3 is TGCAGTGCTGGCCTCACAGATACGCAGTATTTT. It yields the protein CSAGLTDTQYF.

The chain combines TRBV19 with TRBJ1-4; tentative D call: TRBD1 (5 bases). CDR1 and CDR2 from the germline V gene are LNHDA and SQIVND (reference sequence). CDR3 size: 14 residues. V shed 4 bases and J shed 4 bases, with 10 bases lying between them. The CDR3 DNA sequence: TGTGCCAGTAGTAGGGGACGGCTTAATGAAAAACTGTTTTTT. It codes for CASSRGRLNEKLFF.

The chain uses TRBV11-3 and TRBJ2-5; D might be TRBD2 (6 bases). This CDR3 contains 14 residues. Germline V CDR1 and CDR2: SGHNT, YENEEA. The V end was cut by 4 bases, the J end by 4 bases, with 13 bases between. The CDR3, as DNA: TGTGCCAGCAGCTCGGGACTGGGGGGAGAGACCCAGTACTTC. Amino acids: CASSSGLGGETQYF. Drawing the rest from reference TRBV11-3 and TRBJ2-5, the complete variable domain is EAGVVQSPRYKIIEKKQPVAFWCNPISGHNTLYWYLQNLGQGPELLIRYENEEAVDDSQLPKDRFSAERLKGVDSTLKIQPAELGDSAVYLCASSSGLGGETQYFGPGTRLLVL.

The V and J genes are TRBV11-2 and TRBJ2-5, with 7 nucleotides matching TRBD1. With 5 bases clipped from V and 4 bases from J, the junction kept 7 bases outside the gene matches. Germline-derived CDR1 and CDR2 are SGHAT and FQNNGV. This CDR3 contains 14 residues. CDR3 nucleotide sequence: TGTGCCAGCAGCACCCGGACAGGAGTAGAGACCCAGTACTTC. Its translation is CASSTRTGVETQYF.

The gene calls are TRBV6-5 and TRBJ2-7; D is possibly TRBD2 (6 bases). This CDR3 spans 16 amino acids. CDR1 and CDR2 from the germline V gene are MNHEY and SVGAGI. With 2 bases removed from V and 2 bases from J, the gap between germline ends came to 16 bases. The CDR3 sequence: CASSYGGRGSPYEQYF. The CDR3, as DNA: TGTGCCAGCAGTTACGGGGGGAGAGGGTCCCCCTACGAGCAGTACTTC.

The V call is TRBV19, the J call TRBJ1-4, with TRBD1 matching 9 bases. V was pared by 4 bases and J by 6 bases, with 6 bases of the junction left unmatched. The CDR3 runs to 15 residues. Per germline, CDR1 LNHDA and CDR2 SQIVND (reference sequence). CDR3 nucleotides: TGTGCCAGTAGTACTAAGGACAGGGGTTATGAAAAACTGTTTTTT. It yields the protein CASSTKDRGYEKLFF.

A single count supports this clone. The rearrangement links TRBV2 to TRBJ1-5; D is ambiguous. This CDR3 region has 13 residues. The germline CDR1 and CDR2 sequences are SNHLY and FYNNEI. Trimming took 5 bases from V and 1 from J, leaving 6 bases between them. The CDR3 reads CASSMNSNQPQHF. The CDR3 DNA reads as TGTGCCAGCAGTATGAACAGCAATCAGCCCCAGCATTTT.

V usage is TRBV19 and J usage is TRBJ2-3; D call uncertain. The CDR3 loop spans 12 amino acids. With 4 bases removed from V and 2 bases from J, the gap between germline ends came to 4 bases. The germline gives CDR1 LNHDA, CDR2 SQIVND (reference sequence). CDR3 region: CASSTITDTQYF. Written as DNA, the CDR3 is TGTGCCAGTAGTACAATCACAGATACGCAGTATTTT.

This chain connects TRBV30 to TRBJ2-3; the D gene is possibly TRBD2 (5 bases). In germline, CDR1 is GTSNPN, CDR2 SVGIG (reference sequence). The CDR3 covers 14 residues. V was pared by 4 bases and J by 3 bases, with 14 bases between. The CDR3: CAWTKLVGTDTQYF. The CDR3 nucleotides read TGTGCCTGGACCAAACTAGTCGGGACAGATACGCAGTATTTT.

This chain connects TRBV5-6 to TRBJ1-1, with 8 nucleotides matching TRBD1. After removal of 2 bases from V and 6 bases from J, the junction contained 6 bases not matched to a gene. The CDR3 is made up of 14 amino acids. Germline V lookup: CDR1 SGHDT, CDR2 YYEEEE. The CDR3 DNA reads as TGTGCCAGCAGCTTATCAGGGGGCGGGGCTGAAGCTTTCTTT. Translation gives CASSLSGGGAEAFF.

The V and J genes are TRBV9 and TRBJ2-3, with 12 bases lining up with TRBD2. CDR1 and CDR2 from the germline V gene are SGDLS and YYNGEE. After removal of 5 bases from V and 2 bases from J, the junction contained 6 bases not matched to a gene. The length of the CDR3 is 16 residues. The CDR3 loop reads CASSRSSGGVTDTQYF. In nucleotides, the CDR3 is TGTGCCAGCAGTCGATCTAGCGGGGGGGTCACAGATACGCAGTATTTT.

The chain couples TRBV27 to TRBJ2-1; no reliable D call. The CDR3 is 12 amino acids. The germline V gene has CDR1 MNHEY and CDR2 SMNVEV (reference sequence). V was trimmed by 7 bases and J by 2 bases, leaving 6 bases between them. The DNA for the CDR3 is TGTGCCAGCAAGGGCACCTACAATGAGCAGTTCTTC. It is translated as CASKGTYNEQFF.

The V gene is TRBV18, the J gene TRBJ1-4, with a possible D match to TRBD1 (6 bases). The germline CDR1 and CDR2 sequences are KGHSH and LQKENI. V was clipped by 6 bases and J by 10 bases, with 21 bases between them. The CDR3 loop spans 15 amino acids. CDR3 protein: CASSPVTGPAGKLFF. CDR3 in DNA: TGTGCCAGCTCGCCGGTCACAGGGCCGGCGGGAAAACTGTTTTTT.

The chain carries TRBV30 and TRBJ1-4; D remains ambiguous. The CDR3 is made up of 15 amino acids. Germline CDR1 is GTSNPN and CDR2 is SVGIG (reference sequence). V was pared by 3 bases and J by 3 bases, with 14 bases between. The CDR3 sequence is CAWRARLGPNEKLFF. CDR3 nucleotides: TGTGCCTGGAGGGCCCGACTTGGTCCTAATGAAAAACTGTTTTTT. Variable domain in full (rest from reference TRBV30 and TRBJ1-4): SQTIHQWPATLVQPVGSPLSLECTVEGTSNPNLYWYRQAAGRGLQLLFYSVGIGQISSEVPQNLSASRPQDRQFILSSKKLLLSDSGFYLCAWRARLGPNEKLFFGSGTQLSVL.

For the CDR3, the DNA is TGTGCCACCTGGACAGACGACAGCAATCAGCCCCAGCATTTT. This encodes CATWTDDSNQPQHF. This chain connects TRBV21-1 to TRBJ1-5; the table assigns TRBD1, which was not confirmed against the DNA. TRBV21-1 is a known pseudogene. The CDR3 covers 14 residues.

The V gene is TRBV19, the J gene TRBJ2-7; D uncertain. Germline-derived CDR1 and CDR2 are LNHDA and SQIVND (reference sequence). Trimming took off 4 bases at V and 2 bases at J, with 9 bases between the two ends. This CDR3 has 13 residues. Written as DNA, the CDR3 is TGTGCCAGTAGTACAGGCCCCGCCTACGAGCAGTACTTC. The encoded protein is CASSTGPAYEQYF.

The chain is built from TRBV30 and TRBJ1-2; tentatively, D is TRBD1 (5 bases). CDR3 length: 14 residues. Trimming removed 0 bases at V and 4 bases at J, with 12 bases between. Germline loops: CDR1 GTSNPN, CDR2 SVGIG (reference sequence). The chain's CDR3 is CAWSVQAMGYGYTF. CDR3 in DNA: TGTGCCTGGAGTGTACAGGCTATGGGCTATGGCTACACCTTC.

The genes are TRBV25-1 and TRBJ1-6, with D hard to call. The CDR3 consists of 16 residues. The germline V and J ends were trimmed by 1 base and 2 bases, with 9 bases remaining between them. CDR1 is MGHDK and CDR2 is SYGVNS in the germline V gene. The CDR3 DNA follows: TGTGCCAGCAGTGAATTGGGAAAAGCCTATAATTCACCCCTCCACTTT. Amino acids: CASSELGKAYNSPLHF.

The rearrangement uses TRBV19 and TRBJ1-4; D unresolved. The CDR3 covers 14 residues. The V and J ends lost 1 base and 3 bases respectively, with 6 bases between them. Germline V gives CDR1 LNHDA, CDR2 SQIVND (reference sequence). CDR3 residues: CASSIGRANEKLFF. In DNA form, the CDR3 reads TGTGCCAGTAGTATAGGTCGGGCTAATGAAAAACTGTTTTTT.

The chain links TRBV7-2 to TRBJ1-3, with D hard to call. CDR1 and CDR2 (germline): SGHTA, FQGNSA. This CDR3 has 14 amino acids. Deletions cut 5 bases from V and 0 bases from J, with 8 bases between. CDR3 sequence: CASSVDGSGNTIYF. The CDR3 DNA follows: TGTGCCAGCAGCGTCGACGGCTCTGGAAACACCATATATTTT.

The genes are TRBV6-5 and TRBJ2-2; perhaps TRBD1 as D (5 bases). This CDR3 has 14 amino acids. Germline CDR1 reads MNHEY; CDR2 reads SVGAGI. Trimming removed 6 bases at V and 6 bases at J, with 14 bases between. The CDR3 reads CASSYSGLAGELFF. Written as DNA, the CDR3 is TGTGCCAGCAGCTATTCAGGGTTGGCCGGGGAGCTGTTTTTT.

The V gene is TRBV30, the J gene TRBJ1-3; D call uncertain. The CDR3 sequence is 12 residues long. The germline V gene has CDR1 GTSNPN and CDR2 SVGIG (reference sequence). Trimming took off 5 bases at V and 0 bases at J, with 5 bases between the two ends. The CDR3 DNA reads TGTGCCTGGGGGATCTCTGGAAACACCATATATTTT. Translating it yields CAWGISGNTIYF. Combining the CDR3 with reference TRBV30 and TRBJ1-3 gives the whole variable domain SQTIHQWPATLVQPVGSPLSLECTVEGTSNPNLYWYRQAAGRGLQLLFYSVGIGQISSEVPQNLSASRPQDRQFILSSKKLLLSDSGFYLCAWGISGNTIYFGEGSWLTVV.

The chain carries TRBV15 and TRBJ2-3; 7 bases map to TRBD1. The CDR3 sequence is 11 residues long. Trimming cost V 8 bases and J 4 bases; bases outside gene matches: 0. Germline-derived CDR1 and CDR2 are LNHNV and YYDKDF (reference sequence). The CDR3 nucleotides are TGTGCCACCGGGACAGCAGATACGCAGTATTTT. Its protein product is CATGTADTQYF.

The rearrangement uses TRBV11-2 and TRBJ1-5; 9 bases are shared with TRBD1. V shed 3 bases, J shed 6 bases, and the junction held 9 bases outside the gene matches. The CDR3 spans 16 residues. Germline-derived CDR1 and CDR2 are SGHAT and FQNNGV. The chain's CDR3 is CASSLGYGTGRQPQHF. CDR3 DNA sequence: TGTGCCAGCAGCTTGGGGTACGGGACAGGGCGTCAGCCCCAGCATTTT.

This clone was picked up one time. The V gene is TRBV11-2, the J gene TRBJ1-5, with 8 bases that match TRBD1. V lost 4 bases, J lost 2 bases, and 1 base stayed unmatched. Germline V lookup: CDR1 SGHAT, CDR2 FQNNGV. CDR3 length: 14 residues. The DNA for the CDR3 is TGTGCCAGCAGCTCGACAGGGGGCAATCAGCCCCAGCATTTT. Protein sequence: CASSSTGGNQPQHF.

V is TRBV5-4 and J is TRBJ2-2; 8 bases line up with TRBD1. V lost 4 bases, J lost 7 bases, and 6 bases stayed unmatched. Germline V gene data show CDR1 as SGHNT and CDR2 as YYREEE (reference sequence). The CDR3 is 14 residues long. CDR3 DNA: TGTGCCAGCAGCGGAGGACAGGGTATCGGGGAGCTGTTTTTT. It translates to CASSGGQGIGELFF.

The gene calls are TRBV4-1 and TRBJ1-1; D is unclear. V was shortened by 1 base and J by 6 bases, with 12 bases between the two germline ends. Looked up from germline, CDR1 is MGHRA and CDR2 is YSYEKL. The CDR3 extends over 14 amino acids. CDR3 protein: CASSQGLLPAEAFF. CDR3 coding DNA: TGCGCCAGCAGCCAAGGATTACTACCCGCTGAAGCTTTCTTT.